The rows below give T cell receptor beta chains drawn from one sample of a study of T cell responses to AZD1222 COVID-19 vaccine. The assay was immunoSEQ multiplex PCR, and TCRdb's table has in-frame clones only and misses some. Of more than 100,000 clones listed, about 87% are singletons. The sequencing used peripheral blood, collected on day 0 of AZD1222 vaccination. The receptor source for this set is an adult in good health. Each CDR3 is given with its conserved first and last residue. A D gene is named only where the DNA matches it firmly. Clone size is not always given. Where it is, it says once, few, many or a class for expanded clones.

cdr3_aa: CASWDRGTVKAKNIQYF
cdr3_nt: TGTGCCAGCTGGGACAGGGGGACAGTTAAAGCCAAAAACATTCAGTACTTC
d_call: TRBD1
clone_size: NA
v_call: TRBV5-4
j_call: TRBJ2-4

cdr3_aa: CASSQGHTFNQPQHF
cdr3_nt: TGCGCCAGCAGCCAAGGTCACACCTTCAATCAGCCCCAGCATTTT
d_call: NA
clone_size: NA
v_call: TRBV4-3
j_call: TRBJ1-5

cdr3_aa: CASSYNLDEQYF
cdr3_nt: TGCGCCAGCAGCTACAACCTGGACGAGCAGTACTTC
d_call: NA
clone_size: few
v_call: TRBV5-1
j_call: TRBJ2-7

cdr3_aa: CASRPSGGVTGELFF
cdr3_nt: TGTGCCAGCAGACCCTCGGGGGGCGTCACCGGGGAGCTGTTTTTT
d_call: NA
clone_size: NA
v_call: TRBV7-9
j_call: TRBJ2-2

cdr3_aa: CASLTTANTGELFF
cdr3_nt: TGTGCCAGCCTCACGACTGCGAACACCGGGGAGCTGTTTTTT
d_call: NA
clone_size: NA
v_call: TRBV6-5
j_call: TRBJ2-2

cdr3_aa: CASSPYDGRGLKADTQYF
cdr3_nt: TGTGCCAGCAGTCCATATGACGGTCGGGGGCTTAAGGCAGATACGCAGTATTTT
d_call: NA
clone_size: NA
v_call: TRBV6-2/TRBV6-3
j_call: TRBJ2-3

cdr3_aa: CASSFGHRGKEKLFF
cdr3_nt: TGTGCCAGCAGCTTTGGTCATAGGGGGAAAGAAAAACTGTTTTTT
d_call: NA
clone_size: NA
v_call: TRBV12-1
j_call: TRBJ1-4

cdr3_aa: CASRKGGQTNTEAFF
cdr3_nt: TGTGCCAGCAGGAAGGGTGGCCAGACGAACACTGAAGCTTTCTTT
d_call: NA
clone_size: once
v_call: TRBV6-5
j_call: TRBJ1-1

cdr3_aa: CASSPSTVNYGYTF
cdr3_nt: TGTGCCAGCAGTCCCTCGACAGTAAACTATGGCTACACCTTC
d_call: NA
clone_size: NA
v_call: TRBV6-2/TRBV6-3
j_call: TRBJ1-2

cdr3_aa: CAISESKVDGYTF
cdr3_nt: TGTGCCATCAGTGAGTCTAAAGTGGATGGCTACACCTTC
d_call: NA
clone_size: NA
v_call: TRBV10-3
j_call: TRBJ1-2

cdr3_aa: CASSYSQGAKNIQYF
cdr3_nt: TGTGCCAGCAGTTACTCTCAGGGGGCCAAAAACATTCAGTACTTC
d_call: NA
clone_size: NA
v_call: TRBV6-5
j_call: TRBJ2-4

cdr3_aa: CAISESLAGALQETQYF
cdr3_nt: TGTGCCATCAGTGAGTCCCTAGCGGGGGCCCTCCAAGAGACCCAGTACTTC
d_call: TRBD2
clone_size: once
v_call: TRBV10-3
j_call: TRBJ2-5

cdr3_aa: CASSQGPGPNYGYTF
cdr3_nt: TGTGCCAGCAGCCAAGGCCCAGGACCGAACTATGGCTACACCTTC
d_call: NA
clone_size: NA
v_call: TRBV3-1/TRBV3-2
j_call: TRBJ1-2

cdr3_aa: CASSNGGNQPQHF
cdr3_nt: TGTGCCAGTAGCAATGGGGGGAATCAGCCCCAGCATTTT
d_call: NA
clone_size: NA
v_call: TRBV19
j_call: TRBJ1-5

cdr3_aa: CASSPADRNTEAFF
cdr3_nt: TGTGCCAGCTCACCAGCGGACAGAAACACTGAAGCTTTCTTT
d_call: NA
clone_size: NA
v_call: TRBV18
j_call: TRBJ1-1

cdr3_aa: CASNDRGKTGSNQPQHF
cdr3_nt: TGTGCCAGCAATGACAGGGGGAAAACCGGTAGCAATCAGCCCCAGCATTTT
d_call: TRBD1
clone_size: NA
v_call: TRBV6-1
j_call: TRBJ1-5

cdr3_aa: CASSVFTEAFF
cdr3_nt: TGTGCCAGCAGTGTGTTCACTGAAGCTTTCTTT
d_call: NA
clone_size: NA
v_call: TRBV2
j_call: TRBJ1-1

cdr3_aa: CATNSGLSEKLFF
cdr3_nt: TGTGCCACCAATTCAGGATTGTCTGAAAAACTGTTTTTT
d_call: NA
clone_size: NA
v_call: TRBV15
j_call: TRBJ1-4

cdr3_aa: CASTLTGSLYEQYF
cdr3_nt: TGTGCCAGCACCCTGACGGGCAGTCTTTACGAGCAGTACTTC
d_call: NA
clone_size: NA
v_call: TRBV7-2
j_call: TRBJ2-7

cdr3_aa: CASSYLTGNTEAFF
cdr3_nt: TGTGCCAGCAGTTACTTGACGGGGAACACTGAAGCTTTCTTT
d_call: NA
clone_size: once
v_call: TRBV6-5
j_call: TRBJ1-1

cdr3_aa: CASSAGTHKETQYF
cdr3_nt: TGTGCCAGCAGTGCCGGGACGCATAAAGAGACCCAGTACTTC
d_call: NA
clone_size: NA
v_call: TRBV6-6
j_call: TRBJ2-5

cdr3_aa: CASADSYGGPQHF
cdr3_nt: TGTGCCAGCGCAGACAGCTACGGTGGACCCCAGCATTTT
d_call: NA
clone_size: NA
v_call: TRBV6-4
j_call: TRBJ1-5

cdr3_aa: CASHSGGYTF
cdr3_nt: TGTGCCAGCCATAGCGGGGGGTACACCTTC
d_call: NA
clone_size: NA
v_call: TRBV2
j_call: TRBJ1-2